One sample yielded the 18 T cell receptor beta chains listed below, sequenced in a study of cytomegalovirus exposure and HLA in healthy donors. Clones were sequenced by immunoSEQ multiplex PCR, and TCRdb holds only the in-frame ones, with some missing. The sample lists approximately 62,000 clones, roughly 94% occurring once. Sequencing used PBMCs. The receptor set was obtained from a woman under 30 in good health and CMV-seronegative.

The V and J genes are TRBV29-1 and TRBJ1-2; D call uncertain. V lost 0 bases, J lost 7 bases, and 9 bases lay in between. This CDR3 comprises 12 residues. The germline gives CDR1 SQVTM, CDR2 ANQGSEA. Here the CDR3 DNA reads TGCAGCGTTGAAGACCCGACGGGTGGCTACACCTTC. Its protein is CSVEDPTGGYTF.

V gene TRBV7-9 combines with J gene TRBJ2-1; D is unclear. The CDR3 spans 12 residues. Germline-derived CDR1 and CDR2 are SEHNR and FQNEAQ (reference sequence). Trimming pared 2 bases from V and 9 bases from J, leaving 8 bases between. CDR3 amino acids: CASSLTGVEQFF. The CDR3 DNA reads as TGTGCCAGCAGCTTAACCGGTGTTGAGCAGTTCTTC. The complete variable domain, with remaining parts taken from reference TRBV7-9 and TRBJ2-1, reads DTGVSQNPRHKITKRGQNVTFRCDPISEHNRLYWYRQTLGQGPEFLTYFQNEAQLEKSRLLSDRFSAERPKGSFSTLEIQRTEQGDSAMYLCASSLTGVEQFFGPGTRLTVL.

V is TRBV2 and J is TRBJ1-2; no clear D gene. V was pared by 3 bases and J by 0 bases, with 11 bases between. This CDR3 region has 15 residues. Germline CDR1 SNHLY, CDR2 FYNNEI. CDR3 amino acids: CASSDRFDSNYGYTF. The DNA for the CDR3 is TGTGCCAGCAGTGATCGGTTTGATTCTAACTATGGCTACACCTTC.

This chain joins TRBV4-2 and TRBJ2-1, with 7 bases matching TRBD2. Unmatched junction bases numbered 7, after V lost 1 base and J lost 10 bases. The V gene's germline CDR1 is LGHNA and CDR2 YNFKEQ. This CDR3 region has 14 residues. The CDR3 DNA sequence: TGTGCCAGCAGCCAAGCCAATGGGGAGGGCGAGCAGTTCTTC. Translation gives CASSQANGEGEQFF.

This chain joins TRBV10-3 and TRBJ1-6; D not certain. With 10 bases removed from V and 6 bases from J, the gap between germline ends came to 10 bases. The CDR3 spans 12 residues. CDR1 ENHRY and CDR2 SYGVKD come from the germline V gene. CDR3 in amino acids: CASSEGNSPLHF. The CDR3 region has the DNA TGTGCCAGTTCGGAGGGTAATTCACCCCTCCACTTT.

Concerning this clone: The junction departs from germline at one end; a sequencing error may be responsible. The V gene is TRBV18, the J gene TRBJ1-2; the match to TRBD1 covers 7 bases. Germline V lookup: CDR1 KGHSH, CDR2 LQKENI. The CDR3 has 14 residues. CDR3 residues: CASSPGTANYGYTF. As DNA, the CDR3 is TGTGCCAGCTCACCCGGGACAGCTAATTATGGCTACACCTTC.

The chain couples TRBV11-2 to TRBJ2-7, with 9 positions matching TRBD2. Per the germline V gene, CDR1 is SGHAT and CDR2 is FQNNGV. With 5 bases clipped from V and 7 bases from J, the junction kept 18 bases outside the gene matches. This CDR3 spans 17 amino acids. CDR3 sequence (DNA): TGTGCCAGCAGCCTTTATGGTGAGGTAGCGGGAGTAGAAGAGCAGTACTTC. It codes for CASSLYGEVAGVEEQYF.

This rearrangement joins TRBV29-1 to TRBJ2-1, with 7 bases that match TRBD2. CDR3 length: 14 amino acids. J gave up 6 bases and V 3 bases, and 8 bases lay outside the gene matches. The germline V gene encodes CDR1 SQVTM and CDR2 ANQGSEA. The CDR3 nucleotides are TGCAGCGTTGAGCCTGCCGGGAGGAGCAATGAGCAGTTCTTC. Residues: CSVEPAGRSNEQFF.

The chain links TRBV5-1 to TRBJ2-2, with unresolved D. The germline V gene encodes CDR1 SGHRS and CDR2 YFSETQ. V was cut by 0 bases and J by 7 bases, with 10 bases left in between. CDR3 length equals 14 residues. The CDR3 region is CASSLGPTRGELFF. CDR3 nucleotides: TGCGCCAGCAGCTTGGGGCCGACTCGCGGGGAGCTGTTTTTT.

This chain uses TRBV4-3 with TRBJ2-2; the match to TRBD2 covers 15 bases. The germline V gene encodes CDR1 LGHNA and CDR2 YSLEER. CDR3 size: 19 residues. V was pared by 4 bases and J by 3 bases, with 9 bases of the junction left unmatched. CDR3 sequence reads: CASSRKGLAGGPDTGELFF. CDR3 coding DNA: TGCGCCAGCAGCCGAAAAGGACTAGCGGGAGGGCCGGACACCGGGGAGCTGTTTTTT.

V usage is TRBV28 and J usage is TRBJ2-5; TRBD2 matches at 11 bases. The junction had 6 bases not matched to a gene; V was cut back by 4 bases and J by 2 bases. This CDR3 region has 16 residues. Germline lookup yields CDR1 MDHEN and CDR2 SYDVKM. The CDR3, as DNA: TGTGCCAGCAGTTCTATGGGACTAGCGGAGCAAGAGACCCAGTACTTC. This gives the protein CASSSMGLAEQETQYF.

The CDR3 DNA reads as TGCGCCAGCAGTGATTCTTTGGGAAACACCATATATTTT. This codes for CASSDSLGNTIYF. The chain uses TRBV10-1 and TRBJ1-3; D ambiguous. The V and J ends lost 3 bases and 4 bases respectively, with 7 bases between them. The CDR3 covers 13 residues. Germline V lookup: CDR1 WNHNN, CDR2 SYGVQD (reference sequence).

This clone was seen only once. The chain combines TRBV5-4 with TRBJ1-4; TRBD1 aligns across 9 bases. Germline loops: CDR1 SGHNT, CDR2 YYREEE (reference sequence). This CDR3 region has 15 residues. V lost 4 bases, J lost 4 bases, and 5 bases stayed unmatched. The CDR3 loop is CASSVGTGFNEKLFF. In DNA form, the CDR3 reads TGTGCCAGCAGCGTGGGGACAGGGTTTAATGAAAAACTGTTTTTT.

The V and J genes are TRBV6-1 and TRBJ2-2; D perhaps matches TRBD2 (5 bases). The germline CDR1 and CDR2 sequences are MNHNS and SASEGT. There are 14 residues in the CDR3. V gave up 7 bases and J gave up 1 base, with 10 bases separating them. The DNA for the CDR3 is TGTGCCAGCATAGCGCGAGGGAACACCGGGGAGCTGTTTTTT. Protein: CASIARGNTGELFF.

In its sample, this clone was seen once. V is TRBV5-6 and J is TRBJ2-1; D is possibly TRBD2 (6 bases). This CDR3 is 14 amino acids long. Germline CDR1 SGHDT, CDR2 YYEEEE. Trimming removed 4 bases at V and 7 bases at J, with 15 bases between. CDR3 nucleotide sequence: TGTGCCAGCAGCCCGGAGGGAGTTACGAATGAGCAGTTCTTC. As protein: CASSPEGVTNEQFF.

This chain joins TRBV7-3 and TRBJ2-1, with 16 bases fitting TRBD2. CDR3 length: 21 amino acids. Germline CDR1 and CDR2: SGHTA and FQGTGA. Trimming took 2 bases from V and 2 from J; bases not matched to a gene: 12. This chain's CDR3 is CASSLAAGTSGGAEAYNEQFF. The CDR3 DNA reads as TGTGCCAGCAGCTTAGCCGCCGGGACTAGCGGGGGGGCAGAGGCCTACAATGAGCAGTTCTTC.

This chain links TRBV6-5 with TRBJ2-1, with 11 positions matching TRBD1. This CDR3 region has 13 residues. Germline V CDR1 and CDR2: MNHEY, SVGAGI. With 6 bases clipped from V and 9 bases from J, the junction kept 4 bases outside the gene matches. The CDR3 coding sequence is TGTGCCAGCAGAGGACAGGGGGCGGGTGAGCAGTTCTTC. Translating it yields CASRGQGAGEQFF.

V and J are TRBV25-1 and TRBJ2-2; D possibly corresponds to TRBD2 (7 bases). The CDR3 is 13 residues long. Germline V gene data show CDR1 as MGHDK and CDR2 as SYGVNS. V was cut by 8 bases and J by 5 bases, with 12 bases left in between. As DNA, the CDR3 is TGTGCCAGCTGGAGGGGGGGGACCGGGGAGCTGTTTTTT. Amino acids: CASWRGGTGELFF.